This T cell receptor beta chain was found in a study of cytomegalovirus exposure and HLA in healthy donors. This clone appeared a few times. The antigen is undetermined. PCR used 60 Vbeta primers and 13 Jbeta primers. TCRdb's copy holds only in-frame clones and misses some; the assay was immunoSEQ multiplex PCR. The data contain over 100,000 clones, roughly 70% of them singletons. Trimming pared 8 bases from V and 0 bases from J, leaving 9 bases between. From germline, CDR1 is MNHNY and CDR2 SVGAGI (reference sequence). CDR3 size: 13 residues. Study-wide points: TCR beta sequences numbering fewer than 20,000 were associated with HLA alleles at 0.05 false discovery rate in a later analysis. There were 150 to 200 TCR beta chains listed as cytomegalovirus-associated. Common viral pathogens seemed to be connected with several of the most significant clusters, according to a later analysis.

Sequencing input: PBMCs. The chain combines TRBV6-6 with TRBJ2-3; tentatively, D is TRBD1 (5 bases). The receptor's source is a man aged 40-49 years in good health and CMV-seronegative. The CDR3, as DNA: TGTGCCAGCTTGGCAGGGAGCACAGATACGCAGTATTTT. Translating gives CASLAGSTDTQYF.